This T cell receptor (beta chain) emerged from a study of blood T cell repertoires in COVID-19. Original processing notes: For nucleated cells, counts were estimated from reference gene primer amplification. Measured with immunoSEQ multiplex PCR; TCRdb has only the in-frame clones, and not every one. The DNA gave D and trimming, while V, J and clone size come from that table. This repertoire shows approximately 230,000 clones, 70% to 90% found once; its top ten account for about 1.6%. The CDR3 has 15 residues. In germline, CDR1 is SGHNT, CDR2 YENEEA. Trimming left V 6 bases short and J 0 bases short, with 12 bases between. Self-reported history from a screening survey and questionnaire set each donor's cohort. Either two negative PCRs, clearance, or symptom resolution qualified Cohort 3 donors as recovered.

Sequencing was carried out using PBMCs or T cells enriched from blood (not recorded which). This clonotype was obtained from a man aged 40-55 years who had recovered from COVID-19. The chain has TRBV11-3 and TRBJ1-3; D gene uncertain. As DNA, the CDR3 is TGTGCCAGCAGTCTTGACGGAGACTCTGGAAACACCATATATTTT. It yields the protein CASSLDGDSGNTIYF.